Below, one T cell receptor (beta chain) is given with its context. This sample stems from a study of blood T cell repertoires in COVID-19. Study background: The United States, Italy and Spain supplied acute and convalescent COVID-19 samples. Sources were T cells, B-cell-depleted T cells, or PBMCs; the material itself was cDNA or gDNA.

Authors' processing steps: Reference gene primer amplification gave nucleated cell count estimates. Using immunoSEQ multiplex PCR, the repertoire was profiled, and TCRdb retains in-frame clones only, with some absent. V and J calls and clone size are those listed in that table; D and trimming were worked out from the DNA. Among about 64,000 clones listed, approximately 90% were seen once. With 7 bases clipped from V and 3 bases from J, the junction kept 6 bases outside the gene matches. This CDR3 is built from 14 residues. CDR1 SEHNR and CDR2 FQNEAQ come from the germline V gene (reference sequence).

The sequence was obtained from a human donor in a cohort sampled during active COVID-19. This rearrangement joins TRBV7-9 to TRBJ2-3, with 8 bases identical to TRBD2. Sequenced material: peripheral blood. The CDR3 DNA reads TGTGCCAGCACCGGGACTAGTAATACAGATACGCAGTATTTT. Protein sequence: CASTGTSNTDTQYF.